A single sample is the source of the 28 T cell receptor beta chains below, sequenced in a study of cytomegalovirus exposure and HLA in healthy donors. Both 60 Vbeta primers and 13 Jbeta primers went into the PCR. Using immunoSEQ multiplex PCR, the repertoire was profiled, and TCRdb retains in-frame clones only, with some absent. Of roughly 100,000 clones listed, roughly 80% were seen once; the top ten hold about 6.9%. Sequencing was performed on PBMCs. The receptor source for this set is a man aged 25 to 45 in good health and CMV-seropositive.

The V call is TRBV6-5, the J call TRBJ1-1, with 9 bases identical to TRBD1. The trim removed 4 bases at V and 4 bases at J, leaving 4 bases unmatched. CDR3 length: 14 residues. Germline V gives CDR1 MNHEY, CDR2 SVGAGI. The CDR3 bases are TGTGCCAGCAGTTCCGGACAGGGGAGCACTGAAGCTTTCTTT. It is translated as CASSSGQGSTEAFF.

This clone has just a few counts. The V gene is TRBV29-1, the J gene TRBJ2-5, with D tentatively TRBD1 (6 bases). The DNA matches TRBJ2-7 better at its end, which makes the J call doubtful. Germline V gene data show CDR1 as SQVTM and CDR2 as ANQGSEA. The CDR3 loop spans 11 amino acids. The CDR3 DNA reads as TGCAGCGTGACACAGGGCCACGAGCAGTACTTC. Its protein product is CSVTQGHEQYF.

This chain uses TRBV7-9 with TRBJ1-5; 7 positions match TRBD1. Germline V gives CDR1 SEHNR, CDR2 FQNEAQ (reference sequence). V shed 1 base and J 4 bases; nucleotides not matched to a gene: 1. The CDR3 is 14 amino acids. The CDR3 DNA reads TGTGCCAGCAGCTTAGGACAGGGAAATCAGCCCCAGCATTTT. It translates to CASSLGQGNQPQHF.

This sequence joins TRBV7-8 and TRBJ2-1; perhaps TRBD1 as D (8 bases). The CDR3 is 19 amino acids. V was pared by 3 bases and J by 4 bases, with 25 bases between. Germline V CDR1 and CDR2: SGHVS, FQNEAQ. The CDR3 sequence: CASSLPTYRQGRGYNEQFF. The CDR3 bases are TGTGCCAGCAGCTTGCCGACCTACCGACAGGGGAGGGGGTACAATGAGCAGTTCTTC.

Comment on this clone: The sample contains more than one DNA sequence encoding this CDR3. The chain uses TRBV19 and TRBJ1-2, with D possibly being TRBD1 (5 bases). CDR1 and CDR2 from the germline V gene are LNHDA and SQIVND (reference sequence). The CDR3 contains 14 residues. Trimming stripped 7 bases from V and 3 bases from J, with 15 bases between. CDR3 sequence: CASNQGVVDYGYTF. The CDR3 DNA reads TGTGCCAGTAATCAAGGGGTTGTCGACTATGGCTACACCTTC.

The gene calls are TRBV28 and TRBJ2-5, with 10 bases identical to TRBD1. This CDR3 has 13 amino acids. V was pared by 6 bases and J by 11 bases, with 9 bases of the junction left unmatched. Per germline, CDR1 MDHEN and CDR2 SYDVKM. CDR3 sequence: CASRTGQGRVQYF. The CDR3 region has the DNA TGTGCCAGCAGAACGGGACAGGGGAGGGTTCAGTACTTC. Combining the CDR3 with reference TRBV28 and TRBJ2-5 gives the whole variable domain DVKVTQSSRYLVKRTGEKVFLECVQDMDHENMFWYRQDPGLGLRLIYFSYDVKMKEKGDIPEGYSVSREKKERFSLILESASTNQTSMYLCASRTGQGRVQYFGPGTRLLVL.

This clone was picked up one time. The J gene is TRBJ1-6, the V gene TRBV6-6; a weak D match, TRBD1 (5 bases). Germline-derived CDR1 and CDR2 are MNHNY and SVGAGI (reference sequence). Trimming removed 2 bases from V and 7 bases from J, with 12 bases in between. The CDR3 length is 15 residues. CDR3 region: CASSYDSGSNSPLHF. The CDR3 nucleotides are TGTGCCAGCAGTTACGACTCAGGGTCCAATTCACCCCTCCACTTT.

Here the CDR3 reads CASSTGGGQLTSGNTIYF. In nucleotides, the CDR3 is TGTGCCAGTAGCACCGGTGGGGGACAGCTTACCTCTGGAAACACCATATATTTT. This chain connects TRBV19 to TRBJ1-3, with TRBD1 matching 7 bases. Germline CDR1 LNHDA, CDR2 SQIVND (reference sequence). The CDR3 has 18 amino acids. The V gene end was trimmed by 6 bases and the J gene end by 0 bases; junction bases not matched to a gene: 14. The variable domain in full, completed from reference TRBV19 and TRBJ1-3, reads DGGITQSPKYLFRKEGQNVTLSCEQNLNHDAMYWYRQDPGQGLRLIYYSQIVNDFQKGDIAEGYSVSREKKESFPLTVTSAQKNPTAFYLCASSTGGGQLTSGNTIYFGEGSWLTVV.

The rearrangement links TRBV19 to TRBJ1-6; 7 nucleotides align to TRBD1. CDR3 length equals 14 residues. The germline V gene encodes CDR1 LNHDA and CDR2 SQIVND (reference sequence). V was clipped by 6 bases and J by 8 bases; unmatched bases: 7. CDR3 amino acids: CASRGMDRYSPLHF. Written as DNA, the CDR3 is TGTGCCAGTAGGGGGATGGACAGGTATTCACCCCTCCACTTT. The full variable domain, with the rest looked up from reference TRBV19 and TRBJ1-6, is DGGITQSPKYLFRKEGQNVTLSCEQNLNHDAMYWYRQDPGQGLRLIYYSQIVNDFQKGDIAEGYSVSREKKESFPLTVTSAQKNPTAFYLCASRGMDRYSPLHFGNGTRLTVT.

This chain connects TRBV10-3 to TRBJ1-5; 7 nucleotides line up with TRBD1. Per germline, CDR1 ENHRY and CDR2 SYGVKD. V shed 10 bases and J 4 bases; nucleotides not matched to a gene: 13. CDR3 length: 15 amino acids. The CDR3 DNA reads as TGTGCCACACACCCGGGACAGAGTTTTAATCAGCCCCAGCATTTT. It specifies CATHPGQSFNQPQHF.

CDR3 nucleotide sequence: TGTGCCAGCAGCTTACGGGGAGGGGATGAAAAACTGTTTTTT. Its protein product is CASSLRGGDEKLFF. V is TRBV7-9 and J is TRBJ1-4; D possibly corresponds to TRBD1 (5 bases). The CDR3 is 14 amino acids. The V end was cut by 2 bases, the J end by 6 bases, with 10 bases between. Per germline, CDR1 SEHNR and CDR2 FQNEAQ (reference sequence).

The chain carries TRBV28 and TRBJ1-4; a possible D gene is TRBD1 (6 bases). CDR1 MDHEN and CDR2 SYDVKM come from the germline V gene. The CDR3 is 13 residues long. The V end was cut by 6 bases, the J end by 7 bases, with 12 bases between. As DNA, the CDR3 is TGTGCCAGCAGACCACAGGGAGTTGAAAAACTGTTTTTT. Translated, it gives CASRPQGVEKLFF.

DNA for the CDR3: TGCGCCAGCAGCCAAGATAGGCCAGGGATTTCCTACGAGCAGTACTTC. As protein: CASSQDRPGISYEQYF. J is TRBJ2-7 and V is TRBV4-1; a weak D match, TRBD1 (5 bases). Germline CDR1 reads MGHRA; CDR2 reads YSYEKL. The CDR3 is 16 residues long. V was shortened by 0 bases and J by 1 base, with 13 bases between the two germline ends.

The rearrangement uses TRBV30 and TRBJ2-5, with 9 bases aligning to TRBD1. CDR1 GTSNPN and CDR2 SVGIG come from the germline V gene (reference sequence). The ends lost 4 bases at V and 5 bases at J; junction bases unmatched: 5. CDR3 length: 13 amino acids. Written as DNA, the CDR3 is TGTGCCTGGACCGGGACAGGGATTGAGACCCAGTACTTC. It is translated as CAWTGTGIETQYF.

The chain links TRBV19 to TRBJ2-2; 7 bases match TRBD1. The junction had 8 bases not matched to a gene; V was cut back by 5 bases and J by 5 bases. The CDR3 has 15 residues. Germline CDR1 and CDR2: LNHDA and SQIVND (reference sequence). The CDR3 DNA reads TGTGCCAGTAGTGCCCTCGGGACAGCAACCGGGGAGCTGTTTTTT. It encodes CASSALGTATGELFF.

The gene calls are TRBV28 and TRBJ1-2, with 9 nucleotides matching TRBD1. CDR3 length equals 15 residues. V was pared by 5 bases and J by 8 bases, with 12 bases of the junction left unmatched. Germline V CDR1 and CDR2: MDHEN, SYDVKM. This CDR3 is CASSPGTGPVMGYTF. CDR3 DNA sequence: TGTGCCAGCAGTCCTGGGACAGGGCCAGTCATGGGCTACACCTTC.

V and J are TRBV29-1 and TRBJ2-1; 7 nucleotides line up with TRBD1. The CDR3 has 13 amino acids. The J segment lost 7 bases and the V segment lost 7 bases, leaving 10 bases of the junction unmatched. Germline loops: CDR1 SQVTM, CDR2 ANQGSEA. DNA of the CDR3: TGCAGCGGGGCGACAGGGCCCGGGAATGAGCAGTTCTTC. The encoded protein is CSGATGPGNEQFF.

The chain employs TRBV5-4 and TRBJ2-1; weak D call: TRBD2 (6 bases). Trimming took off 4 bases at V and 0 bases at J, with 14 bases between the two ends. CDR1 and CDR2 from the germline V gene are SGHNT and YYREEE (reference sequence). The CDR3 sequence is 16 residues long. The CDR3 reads CASSTRSGSSYNEQFF. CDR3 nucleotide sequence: TGTGCCAGCAGCACCCGTAGCGGTAGCTCCTACAATGAGCAGTTCTTC.

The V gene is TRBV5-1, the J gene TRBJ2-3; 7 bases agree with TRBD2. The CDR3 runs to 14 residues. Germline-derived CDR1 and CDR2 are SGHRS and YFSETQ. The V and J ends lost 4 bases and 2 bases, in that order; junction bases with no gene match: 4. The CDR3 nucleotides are TGCGCCAGCAGCCCGGGGGGACTCACAGATACGCAGTATTTT. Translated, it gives CASSPGGLTDTQYF. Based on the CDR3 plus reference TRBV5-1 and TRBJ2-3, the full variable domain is KAGVTQTPRYLIKTRGQQVTLSCSPISGHRSVSWYQQTPGQGLQFLFEYFSETQRNKGNFPGRFSGRQFSNSRSEMNVSTLELGDSALYLCASSPGGLTDTQYFGPGTRLTVL.

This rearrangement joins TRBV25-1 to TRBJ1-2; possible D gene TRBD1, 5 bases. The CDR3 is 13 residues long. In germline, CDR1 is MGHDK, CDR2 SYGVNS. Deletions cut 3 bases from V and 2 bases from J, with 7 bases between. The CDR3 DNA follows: TGTGCCAGCAGTGAGGCAGGGAACTATGGCTACACCTTC. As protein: CASSEAGNYGYTF.

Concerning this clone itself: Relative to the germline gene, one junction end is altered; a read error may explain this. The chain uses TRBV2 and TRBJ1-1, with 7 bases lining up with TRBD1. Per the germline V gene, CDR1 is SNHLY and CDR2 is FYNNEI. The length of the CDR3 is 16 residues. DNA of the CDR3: TGTGCCAGCAGTGAACGTTCGGGCAGGGGGAACCCTGAAGCTTTCTTT. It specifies CASSERSGRGNPEAFF.

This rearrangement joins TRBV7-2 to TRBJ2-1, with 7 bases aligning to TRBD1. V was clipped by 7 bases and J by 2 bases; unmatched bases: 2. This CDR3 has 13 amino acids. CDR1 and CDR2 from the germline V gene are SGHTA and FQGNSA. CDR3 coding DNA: TGTGCCAGCACCCAGGGGGCCTACAATGAGCAGTTCTTC. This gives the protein CASTQGAYNEQFF.

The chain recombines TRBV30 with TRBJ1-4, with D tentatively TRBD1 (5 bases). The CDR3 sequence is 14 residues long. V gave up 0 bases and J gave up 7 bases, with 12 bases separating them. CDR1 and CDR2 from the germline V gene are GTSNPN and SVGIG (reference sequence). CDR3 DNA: TGTGCCTGGAGTGTACAGTCCGGGGGTGAAAAACTGTTTTTT. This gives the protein CAWSVQSGGEKLFF.

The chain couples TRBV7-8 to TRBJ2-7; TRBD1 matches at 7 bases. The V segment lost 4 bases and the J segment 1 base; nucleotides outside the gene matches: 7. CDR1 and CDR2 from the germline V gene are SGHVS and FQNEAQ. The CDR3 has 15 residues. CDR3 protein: CASSYREGASYEQYF. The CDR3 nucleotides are TGTGCCAGCAGCTACCGAGAGGGGGCGTCCTACGAGCAGTACTTC.

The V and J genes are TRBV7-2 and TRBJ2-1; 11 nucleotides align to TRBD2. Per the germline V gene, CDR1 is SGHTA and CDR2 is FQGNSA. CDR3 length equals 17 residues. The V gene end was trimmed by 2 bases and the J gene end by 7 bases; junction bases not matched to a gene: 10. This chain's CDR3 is CASSLFKKLAGVNEQFF. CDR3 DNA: TGTGCCAGCAGCTTATTTAAGAAACTAGCGGGGGTAAATGAGCAGTTCTTC.

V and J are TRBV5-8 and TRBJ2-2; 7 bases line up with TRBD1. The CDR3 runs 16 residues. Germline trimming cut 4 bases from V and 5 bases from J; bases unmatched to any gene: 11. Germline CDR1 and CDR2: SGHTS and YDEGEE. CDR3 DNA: TGTGCCAGCAGCAAAGGCCGGGACAGTCGAACCGGGGAGCTGTTTTTT. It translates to CASSKGRDSRTGELFF.

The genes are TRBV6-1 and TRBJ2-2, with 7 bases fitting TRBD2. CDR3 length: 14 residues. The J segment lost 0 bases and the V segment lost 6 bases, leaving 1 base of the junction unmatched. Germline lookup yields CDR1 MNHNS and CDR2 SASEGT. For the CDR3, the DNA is TGTGCCAGCAGAAGCGGGGCGAACACCGGGGAGCTGTTTTTT. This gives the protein CASRSGANTGELFF.

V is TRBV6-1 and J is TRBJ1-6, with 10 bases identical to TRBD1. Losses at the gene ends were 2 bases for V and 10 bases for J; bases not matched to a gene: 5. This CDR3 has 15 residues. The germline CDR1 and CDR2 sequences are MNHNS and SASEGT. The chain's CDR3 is CASSERDRGTSPLHF. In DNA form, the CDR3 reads TGTGCCAGCAGTGAACGGGACAGGGGAACCTCACCCCTCCACTTT.